These 26 T cell receptor beta chains were all obtained from the same sample, sequenced in a study of OX40 agonist ivuxolimab in advanced cancers. The method was immunoSEQ multiplex PCR; TCRdb's version includes in-frame clones alone and lacks a portion of them. The top ten clones hold around 0.6% of a sample with over 60,000 clones, 85% of them seen once. The sequences come from CD4+ or CD8+ T cells sorted from blood, collected in a trial of the OX40 agonist ivuxolimab. The source of these receptors is an adult with an advanced solid tumor such as melanoma, head and neck, liver or kidney cancer.

This clone was recorded once. V is TRBV28 and J is TRBJ2-6; 7 bases match TRBD1. The V gene's germline CDR1 is MDHEN and CDR2 SYDVKM. V lost 5 bases, J lost 0 bases, and 1 base stayed unmatched. This CDR3 region has 15 residues. CDR3 amino acids: CASSRDSSGANVLTF. CDR3 nucleotide sequence: TGTGCCAGCAGTAGGGACAGCTCTGGGGCCAACGTCCTGACTTTC. Full variable domain (outside the CDR3, taken from reference TRBV28 and TRBJ2-6): DVKVTQSSRYLVKRTGEKVFLECVQDMDHENMFWYRQDPGLGLRLIYFSYDVKMKEKGDIPEGYSVSREKKERFSLILESASTNQTSMYLCASSRDSSGANVLTFGAGSRLTVL.

This clone was observed a single time. The chain uses TRBV7-8 and TRBJ1-1; TRBD1 matches 9 bases. Germline lookup yields CDR1 SGHVS and CDR2 FQNEAQ. The CDR3 extends over 17 amino acids. With V trimmed by 4 bases and J by 5 bases, 14 bases remained unmatched. The CDR3 region has the DNA TGTGCCAGCAGCTCAAGCACAGGGGGCAGGATTAGGACTGAAGCTTTCTTT. This translates into CASSSSTGGRIRTEAFF.

This clone was seen once. The CDR3 nucleotides are TGTGCCATCAGTCCGGGACTAGCGGGGGACAGCTCCTACGAGCAGTACTTC. This codes for CAISPGLAGDSSYEQYF. This sequence joins TRBV10-3 and TRBJ2-7; TRBD2 aligns across 14 bases. Germline-derived CDR1 and CDR2 are ENHRY and SYGVKD. V shed 5 bases, J shed 0 bases, and the junction held 6 bases outside the gene matches. The CDR3 spans 17 residues.

This sequence joins TRBV29-1 and TRBJ2-7; 14 bases align to TRBD2. With 5 bases clipped from V and 0 bases from J, the junction kept 6 bases outside the gene matches. The CDR3 extends over 16 amino acids. Per the germline V gene, CDR1 is SQVTM and CDR2 is ANQGSEA. CDR3 residues: CSVRGTSGGTSYEQYF. The DNA for the CDR3 is TGCAGCGTTAGAGGGACTAGCGGGGGAACCTCCTACGAGCAGTACTTC.

V is TRBV21-1 and J is TRBJ1-1. TRBV21-1 is designated a pseudogene. The CDR3 is made up of 11 amino acids. The CDR3, as DNA: TGTGCCAGCAGCCTCGGGGCGGACGCTTTCTTT. As protein: CASSLGADAFF.

This chain uses TRBV5-8 with TRBJ2-1; D may be TRBD1 (6 bases). The V and J ends lost 2 bases and 9 bases respectively, with 15 bases between them. CDR1 SGHTS and CDR2 YDEGEE come from the germline V gene. This CDR3 contains 14 residues. In nucleotides, the CDR3 is TGTGCCAGCAGCTTCCGGGACACTAATATTGAGCAGTTCTTC. Protein: CASSFRDTNIEQFF.

The chain joins TRBV10-3 to TRBJ2-7; D may be TRBD1 or TRBD2 (5 bases each). This CDR3 has 15 residues. V shed 6 bases and J shed 0 bases, with 15 bases lying between them. CDR1 is ENHRY, CDR2 SYGVKD, per germline. CDR3 region: CAIRRGQGSSYEQYF. For the CDR3, the DNA is TGTGCCATCAGGAGGGGCCAGGGTAGCTCCTACGAGCAGTACTTC.

The chain carries TRBV11-2 and TRBJ2-7, with 7 bases fitting TRBD1. The germline V gene encodes CDR1 SGHAT and CDR2 FQNNGV. V lost 1 base and J lost 3; bases outside the gene matches: 3. CDR3 length: 14 amino acids. The chain's CDR3 is CASSLAGGRYEQYF. The CDR3 DNA reads TGTGCCAGCAGCTTAGCAGGGGGTCGCTACGAGCAGTACTTC.

The chain uses TRBV21-1 and TRBJ1-4. TRBV21-1 constitutes a pseudogene. The CDR3 length is 12 residues. CDR3 DNA sequence: TGTGCCAGCAGCAAAGTTCGGGCAGGGGAGGGGTTT. As protein: CASSKVRAGEGF.

This chain's CDR3 is CASSLAAGGYNEQFF. CDR3 bases: TGTGCCAGCAGCTTAGCCGCGGGGGGCTACAATGAGCAGTTCTTC. This rearrangement joins TRBV7-2 to TRBJ2-1, with TRBD2 matching over 8 bases. After removal of 0 bases from V and 3 bases from J, the junction contained 1 base not matched to a gene. The CDR3 loop spans 15 amino acids. Germline lookup yields CDR1 SGHTA and CDR2 FQGNSA.

The chain has TRBV6-5 and TRBJ2-7; D call uncertain. CDR1 is MNHEY and CDR2 is SVGAGI in the germline V gene. CDR3 length equals 13 residues. Trimming pared 5 bases from V and 5 bases from J, leaving 13 bases between. The CDR3 sequence: CASSPLPGHEQYF. The CDR3 DNA sequence: TGTGCCAGCAGTCCCCTCCCGGGCCACGAGCAGTACTTC.

V gene TRBV21-1 combines with J gene TRBJ2-1; the table's TRBD1 call for D was not verified on the DNA. TRBV21-1 is an annotated pseudogene. The CDR3 consists of 14 residues. The CDR3 DNA sequence: TGTGCCTCCACCGAGGGGGCCCTAAACAATGAGCAGTTCTTC. This encodes CASTEGALNNEQFF.

The chain combines TRBV12-5 with TRBJ1-1; D gene uncertain. Between the trimmed V and J ends, which lost 2 bases and 3 bases, there was a span of 13 bases. Looked up from germline, CDR1 is LGHNT and CDR2 is FRNRAP. The CDR3 consists of 15 residues. The CDR3 sequence: CASGLFRGTDTEAFF. For the CDR3, the DNA is TGTGCTAGTGGTTTGTTCCGGGGTACGGACACTGAAGCTTTCTTT.

The rearrangement uses TRBV6-5 and TRBJ1-1; D unresolved. The V gene's germline CDR1 is MNHEY and CDR2 SVGAGI. Deletions cut 4 bases from V and 8 bases from J, with 23 bases between. The CDR3 is 16 amino acids. CDR3 sequence: CASSSTWVRTDAEAFF. For the CDR3, the DNA is TGTGCCAGCAGTTCTACTTGGGTTAGGACCGATGCCGAAGCTTTCTTT.

This clone was detected once. The rearrangement uses TRBV7-2 and TRBJ2-7, with D possibly TRBD2 on 5 matching bases. The CDR3 is made up of 15 amino acids. Germline lookup yields CDR1 SGHTA and CDR2 FQGNSA. Trimming pared 3 bases from V and 4 bases from J, leaving 16 bases between. CDR3 loop: CASSFARATGYEQYF. CDR3 coding DNA: TGTGCCAGCAGCTTCGCTAGGGCGACGGGGTACGAGCAGTACTTC.

V gene TRBV19 combines with J gene TRBJ2-5; D is unresolved. V gave up 0 bases and J gave up 1 base, with 0 bases separating them. Germline CDR1 is LNHDA and CDR2 is SQIVND (reference sequence). The length of the CDR3 is 12 residues. The chain's CDR3 is CASSIDQETQYF. The CDR3 nucleotides are TGTGCCAGTAGTATAGACCAAGAGACCCAGTACTTC. The entire variable domain, with the rest obtained from reference TRBV19 and TRBJ2-5, is as follows: DGGITQSPKYLFRKEGQNVTLSCEQNLNHDAMYWYRQDPGQGLRLIYYSQIVNDFQKGDIAEGYSVSREKKESFPLTVTSAQKNPTAFYLCASSIDQETQYFGPGTRLLVL.

This clone showed up just a few times. This chain uses TRBV30 with TRBJ1-2, with D unresolved. Germline V gene sequence: CDR1 GTSNPN, CDR2 SVGIG (reference sequence). Trimming pared 3 bases from V and 0 bases from J, leaving 8 bases between. This CDR3 is built from 13 residues. In DNA, the CDR3 is TGTGCCTGGAGGGCCTTAGCTAACTATGGCTACACCTTC. Protein: CAWRALANYGYTF.

V is TRBV19 and J is TRBJ1-1; D remains unclear. The CDR3 is made up of 13 amino acids. Trimming pared 7 bases from V and 0 bases from J, leaving 9 bases between. In germline, CDR1 is LNHDA, CDR2 SQIVND (reference sequence). The DNA for the CDR3 is TGTGCCAGTATCCGAAGCCTGAACACTGAAGCTTTCTTT. It translates to CASIRSLNTEAFF.

The chain couples TRBV5-4 to TRBJ2-7; D is unclear. Trimming left V 4 bases short and J 2 bases short, with 13 bases between. This CDR3 region has 14 residues. From germline, CDR1 is SGHNT and CDR2 YYREEE (reference sequence). The CDR3 here is CASSPGSPTYEQYF. The CDR3 DNA follows: TGTGCCAGCAGCCCCGGGTCTCCGACCTACGAGCAGTACTTC.

This clone was recorded a few times. The chain links TRBV20-1 to TRBJ1-2; weak D call: TRBD1 (6 bases). V gave up 5 bases and J gave up 8 bases, with 12 bases separating them. Germline V gives CDR1 DFQATT, CDR2 SNEGSKA (reference sequence). The CDR3 totals 11 residues. The CDR3 loop is CSAQRGDGYTF. The CDR3, as DNA: TGCAGTGCTCAAAGGGGGGACGGCTACACCTTC.

The chain carries TRBV18 and TRBJ2-7; D is possibly TRBD1 (5 bases). The CDR3 consists of 14 residues. Per germline, CDR1 KGHSH and CDR2 LQKENI. V lost 0 bases to trimming and J lost 6 bases, with 12 bases between them. CDR3 region: CASSPPADRGEQYF. CDR3 in DNA: TGTGCCAGCTCACCACCGGCAGATAGGGGCGAGCAGTACTTC.

The chain recombines TRBV6-1 with TRBJ1-5, with unresolved D. The V gene's germline CDR1 is MNHNS and CDR2 SASEGT. Deletions cut 7 bases from V and 5 bases from J, with 12 bases between. The CDR3 contains 13 residues. CDR3 loop: CASMKQSHQPQHF. In nucleotides, the CDR3 is TGTGCCAGCATGAAACAGTCCCATCAGCCCCAGCATTTT.

The chain combines TRBV29-1 with TRBJ2-7; D remains ambiguous. Trimming removed 5 bases from V and 7 bases from J, with 12 bases in between. CDR1 SQVTM and CDR2 ANQGSEA come from the germline V gene. This CDR3 contains 11 residues. CDR3 amino acids: CSVFLSLEQYF. In DNA form, the CDR3 reads TGCAGCGTTTTTTTGTCCTTAGAGCAGTACTTC.

The rearrangement joins TRBV6-5 to TRBJ1-1; D ambiguous. Trimming took 5 bases from V and 0 from J, leaving 7 bases between them. The CDR3 consists of 13 residues. Germline CDR1 and CDR2: MNHEY and SVGAGI. The DNA for the CDR3 is TGTGCCAGCAGTCGGACCGTGAACACTGAAGCTTTCTTT. Residues: CASSRTVNTEAFF.

The chain combines TRBV6-1 with TRBJ1-5; D ambiguous. The germline gives CDR1 MNHNS, CDR2 SASEGT. The V and J ends lost 3 bases and 6 bases respectively, with 6 bases between them. This CDR3 spans 12 amino acids. CDR3 coding DNA: TGTGCCAGCAGTGAGCAGCTTCAGCCCCAGCATTTT. Translation: CASSEQLQPQHF.

V and J are TRBV7-9 and TRBJ2-1; 7 bases fit TRBD1. The trim removed 5 bases at V and 5 bases at J, leaving 9 bases unmatched. In germline, CDR1 is SEHNR, CDR2 FQNEAQ (reference sequence). The CDR3 sequence is 15 residues long. The CDR3: CASSQNIGQDNEQFF. For the CDR3, the DNA is TGTGCCAGCAGCCAGAACATCGGACAGGACAATGAGCAGTTCTTC. Full variable domain (rest looked up from reference TRBV7-9 and TRBJ2-1): DTGVSQNPRHKITKRGQNVTFRCDPISEHNRLYWYRQTLGQGPEFLTYFQNEAQLEKSRLLSDRFSAERPKGSFSTLEIQRTEQGDSAMYLCASSQNIGQDNEQFFGPGTRLTVL.